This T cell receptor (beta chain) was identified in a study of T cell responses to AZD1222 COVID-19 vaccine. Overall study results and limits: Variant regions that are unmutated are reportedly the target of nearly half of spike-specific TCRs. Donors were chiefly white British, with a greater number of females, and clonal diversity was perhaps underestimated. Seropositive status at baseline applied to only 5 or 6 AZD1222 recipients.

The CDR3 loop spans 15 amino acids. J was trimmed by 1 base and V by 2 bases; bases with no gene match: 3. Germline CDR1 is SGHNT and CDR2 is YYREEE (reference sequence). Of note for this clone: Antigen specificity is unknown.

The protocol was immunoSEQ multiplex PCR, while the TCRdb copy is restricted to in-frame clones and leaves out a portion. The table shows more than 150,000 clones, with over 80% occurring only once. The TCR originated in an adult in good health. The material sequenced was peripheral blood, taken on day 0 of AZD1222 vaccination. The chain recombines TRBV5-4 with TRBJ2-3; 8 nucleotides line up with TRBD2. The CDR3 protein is CASSLAGVRTDTQYF. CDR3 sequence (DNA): TGTGCCAGCAGCTTAGCGGGGGTGCGCACAGATACGCAGTATTTT.